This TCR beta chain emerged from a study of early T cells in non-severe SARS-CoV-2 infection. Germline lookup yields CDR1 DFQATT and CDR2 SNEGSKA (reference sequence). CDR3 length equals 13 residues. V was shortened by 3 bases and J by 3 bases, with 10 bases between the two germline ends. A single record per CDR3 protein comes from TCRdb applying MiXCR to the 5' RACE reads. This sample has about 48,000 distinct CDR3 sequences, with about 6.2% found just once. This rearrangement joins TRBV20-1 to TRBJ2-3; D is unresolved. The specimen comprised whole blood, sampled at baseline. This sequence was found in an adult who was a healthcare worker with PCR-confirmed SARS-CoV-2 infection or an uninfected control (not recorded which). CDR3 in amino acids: CSASQTETDTQYF. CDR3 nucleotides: TGCAGTGCTAGTCAGACTGAAACAGATACGCAGTATTTT.